The 9 T cell receptor beta chains below come from one sample, sequenced in a study of regulatory T cells in long-lasting Graves disease. iRepertoire HTBI primers and Arm-PCR of CDR3 regions built TCR beta libraries. TCRdb used MiXCR to reprocess the multiplex PCR reads, holding one entry per CDR3 protein. The sample has hundreds of thousands of distinct CDR3 sequences; roughly a fifth are singletons. The sample's time point: persistent/refractory GD, antithyroid drugs over 5 years with positive TRAb. RNA from PBMCs was the source of the TCR library. The source was peripheral blood mononuclear cells (PBMCs), collected when the disease was refractory, from a patient treated with antithyroid drugs. These receptors were obtained from a female donor with Graves disease.

This clonotype appeared a few times. V is TRBV14 and J is TRBJ1-1, with a weak D call TRBD1 (6 bases). Looked up from germline, CDR1 is SGHDN and CDR2 is FVKESK. CDR3 length: 14 amino acids. The V and J ends lost 7 bases and 1 base respectively, with 13 bases between them. The CDR3 here is CASTLGGSNTEAFF. The CDR3 nucleotides read TGTGCCAGCACACTTGGGGGCTCGAACACTGAAGCTTTCTTT.

This clonotype was observed at least ten times. V and J are TRBV30 and TRBJ1-1; the D gene is possibly TRBD1 (6 bases). V was pared by 5 bases and J by 6 bases, with 13 bases between. From germline, CDR1 is GTSNPN and CDR2 SVGIG (reference sequence). The CDR3 consists of 12 residues. CDR3 amino acids: CAWCQGLAEAFF. In nucleotides, the CDR3 is TGTGCCTGGTGCCAGGGGTTGGCTGAAGCTTTCTTT. Based on the CDR3 plus reference TRBV30 and TRBJ1-1, the full variable domain is SQTIHQWPATLVQPVGSPLSLECTVEGTSNPNLYWYRQAAGRGLQLLFYSVGIGQISSEVPQNLSASRPQDRQFILSSKKLLLSDSGFYLCAWCQGLAEAFFGQGTRLTVV.

Many counts were recorded for this clonotype. The chain has TRBV7-9 and TRBJ2-7, with D maybe TRBD1 (6 bases). V lost 5 bases and J 3 bases, leaving 23 bases between the germline ends. CDR1 is SEHNR, CDR2 FQNEAQ, per germline (reference sequence). The CDR3 consists of 17 residues. The CDR3 spells CASSPTEGQHNNYEQYF. The CDR3 DNA reads TGTGCCAGCAGCCCGACGGAAGGACAGCACAATAACTACGAGCAGTACTTC.

This clonotype was picked up a small number of times. The chain joins TRBV11-2 to TRBJ2-3, with D possibly matching TRBD1 (6 bases). Trimming left V 6 bases short and J 4 bases short, with 20 bases between. Germline loops: CDR1 SGHAT, CDR2 FQNNGV. The CDR3 length is 16 residues. CDR3 sequence (DNA): TGTGCCAGCAGTTACCTCGGGACGACAGGCCCAGATACGCAGTATTTT. Translating it yields CASSYLGTTGPDTQYF.

This clonotype occurred many times. The V gene is TRBV15, the J gene TRBJ2-2, with D unclear. The CDR3 is 11 residues long. Per germline, CDR1 LNHNV and CDR2 YYDKDF (reference sequence). V was cut by 8 bases and J by 5 bases, with 6 bases left in between. The chain's CDR3 is CATVKTGELFF. The DNA for the CDR3 is TGTGCCACCGTCAAGACCGGGGAGCTGTTTTTT.

The table lists this clonotype with many counts. This sequence joins TRBV6-1 and TRBJ2-7; the D is unclear. V was pared by 5 bases and J by 6 bases, with 11 bases between. The CDR3 covers 12 residues. Germline assignment: CDR1 MNHNS and CDR2 SASEGT. The CDR3 DNA follows: TGTGCCAGCAGTCCCATAGGTGGCGAGCAGTACTTC. Amino acid sequence: CASSPIGGEQYF.

In the case of this clonotype: Being one base from a much bigger clone, this may be a read error. This chain uses TRBV28 with TRBJ2-5; 10 bases are a match to TRBD2. The J call may be wrong; the DNA end is better matched by TRBJ2-4. The germline V gene has CDR1 MDHEN and CDR2 SYDVKM. This CDR3 comprises 16 residues. CDR3 nucleotide sequence: TGTGCCAGCAGCCTATCTAGCGGGAGCCTACAAAGCATTCAGTACTTC. As protein: CASSLSSGSLQSIQYF.

This clonotype was seen more than once but under ten times. The J gene is TRBJ2-7, the V gene TRBV3-1; D is tentatively TRBD1 or TRBD2 (5 bases each). Germline V gives CDR1 LGHDT, CDR2 YNNKEL (reference sequence). The CDR3 totals 14 residues. Trimming removed 8 bases at V and 2 bases at J, with 16 bases between. The CDR3 spells CASGGGIFPYEQYF. The CDR3 DNA sequence: TGTGCCAGCGGTGGGGGAATTTTCCCCTACGAGCAGTACTTC.

This clonotype was seen many times. The chain links TRBV29-1 to TRBJ2-7; the match to TRBD1 covers 7 bases. The ends lost 5 bases at V and 0 bases at J; junction bases unmatched: 4. The CDR3 covers 13 residues. Germline V gene lookup returns CDR1 SQVTM and CDR2 ANQGSEA. The chain's CDR3 is CSVRQGSSYEQYF. Written as DNA, the CDR3 is TGCAGCGTTCGACAGGGATCCTCCTACGAGCAGTACTTC.